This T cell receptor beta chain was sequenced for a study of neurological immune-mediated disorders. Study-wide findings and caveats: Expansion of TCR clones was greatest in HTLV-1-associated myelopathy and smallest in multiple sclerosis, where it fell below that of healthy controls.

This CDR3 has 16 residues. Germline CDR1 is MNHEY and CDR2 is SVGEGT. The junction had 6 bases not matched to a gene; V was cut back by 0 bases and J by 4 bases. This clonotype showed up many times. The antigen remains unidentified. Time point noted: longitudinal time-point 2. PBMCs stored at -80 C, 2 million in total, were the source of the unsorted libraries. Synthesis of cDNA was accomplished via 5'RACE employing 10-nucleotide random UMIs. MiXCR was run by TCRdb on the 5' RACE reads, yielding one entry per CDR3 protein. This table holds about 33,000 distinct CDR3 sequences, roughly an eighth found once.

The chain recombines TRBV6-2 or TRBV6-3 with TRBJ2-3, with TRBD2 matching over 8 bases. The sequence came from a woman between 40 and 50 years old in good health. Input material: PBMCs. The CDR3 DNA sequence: TGTGCCAGCAGTTACTCAGCCAGCGGGAGATCAGATACGCAGTATTTT. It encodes CASSYSASGRSDTQYF.